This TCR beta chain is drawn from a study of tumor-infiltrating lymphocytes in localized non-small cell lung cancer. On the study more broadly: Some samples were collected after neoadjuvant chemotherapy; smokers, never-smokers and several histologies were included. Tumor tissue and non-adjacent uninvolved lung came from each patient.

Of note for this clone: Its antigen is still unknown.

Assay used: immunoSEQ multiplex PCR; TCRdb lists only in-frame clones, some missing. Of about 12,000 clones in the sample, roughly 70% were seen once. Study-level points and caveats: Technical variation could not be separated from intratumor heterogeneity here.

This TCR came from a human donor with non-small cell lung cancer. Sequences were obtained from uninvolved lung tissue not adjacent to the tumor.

For the CDR3, the DNA is TGTGCCAGTAGTATTGAAGGACAGACCTACAATGAGCAGTTCTTC. Amino acids: CASSIEGQTYNEQFF. The chain combines TRBV19 with TRBJ2-1; D is possibly TRBD1 (6 bases). V lost 3 bases and J 2 bases, leaving 11 bases between the germline ends. CDR1 and CDR2 from the germline V gene are LNHDA and SQIVND (reference sequence). This CDR3 region has 15 residues.